This is a list of T cell receptor beta chains from one sample in a study of blood T cells in healthy people across ages. TCRdb analysed the 5' RACE reads with MiXCR anew, one entry per CDR3 protein. The sample has more than 800,000 distinct CDR3 sequences; roughly 45% are singletons. The specimen was blood. The receptors shown here come from a woman in her sixties in good health. CDR3s leave out the opening cysteine and the closing phenylalanine or tryptophan.

J gene | V gene | CDR3 protein
TRBJ2-1 | TRBV5-1 | ASTRDPGSGQF
TRBJ2-3 | TRBV9 | ASGLAGLTDTQY
TRBJ2-3 | TRBV7-6 | ASSLGGFRGTDTQY
TRBJ2-7 | TRBV10-3 | ALGRSSTYEQY
TRBJ2-1 | TRBV3-1 | ASRRLAGGGEQF
. | TRBV20-1 | SASRSGISYNEQY
TRBJ1-4 | TRBV28 | ASSSYLTAATNEKLF
TRBJ2-7 | TRBV20-1 | SASSPRGGLSYEQY
TRBJ2-1 | TRBV24-1 | ATSDPSSTSGSYNEQF
TRBJ2-3 | TRBV16 | ASSQSMETQY
TRBJ1-1 | TRBV5-1 | ASSLDGRETGAVAF
TRBJ1-2 | TRBV5-5 | ASSFGGGQGYGYT
TRBJ2-7 | TRBV30 | AWRRPGVQDSYEQY
TRBJ2-2 | TRBV5-1 | ASSFKGQGGELF
TRBJ2-7 | TRBV25-1 | ASRRDTWGYEQY
TRBJ2-5 | TRBV5-1 | ASSPSGTDQETQY
TRBJ2-1 | TRBV10-3 | AINGQGVLGSYNEQF
. | TRBV7-9 | ASSLGTALGEQY
TRBJ2-5 | TRBV14 | ASSHPGRDPDTQY
TRBJ2-7 | TRBV5-1 | ASSLAGTPVFSSYEQY
TRBJ2-1 | TRBV11-1 | ASRQAGGIEQF
TRBJ1-1 | TRBV30 | AWSRGLNTEAF
TRBJ2-3 | TRBV28 | ASSTRLAGALDTQY
TRBJ2-7 | TRBV5-1 | ASSLDASGSYEQY
TRBJ2-7 | TRBV6-5 | ASSQGTGTAIYEQY
TRBJ2-7 | TRBV16 | ASSQSQGLASYEQY
TRBJ2-1 | TRBV20-1 | SASRTSGFNEQF
TRBJ2-5 | TRBV15 | ATGRDRLLETQY
TRBJ2-3 | TRBV28 | ASRVRDDTQY
TRBJ1-5 | TRBV19 | ASSNGDRQPQH
TRBJ2-7 | TRBV28 | ASTQTGHSYEQY
TRBJ2-1 | TRBV28 | ASSRPGLPNEQF